Listed below are T cell receptor beta chains from one sample, sequenced in a study of blood T cells in healthy people across ages. TCRdb passed the 5' RACE reads through MiXCR, listing each CDR3 protein once. The sample holds hundreds of thousands of distinct CDR3 sequences; about 42% are singletons and the top ten take about a fifth. Sequencing was carried out using blood. Receptors originate from a man aged 60 to 75 in good health. Both conserved end residues are part of each CDR3. Each record gives: J gene, D gene, V gene, clone size, CDR3 DNA, CDR3 protein. D genes are given only for firm matches. Some rows mark clone size as missing; the rest say once, few, many or name a class of expanded clone.

TRBJ1-1 | - | TRBV30 | - | TGTGCCTGGAGCGATCCGGGGGGGCGGGGGAGATACACTGAAGCTTTCTTT | CAWSDPGGRGRYTEAFF
TRBJ1-4 | TRBD1 | TRBV6-5 | few | TGTGCCAGCAGTTCCCAGGGGGCCTCTAATGAAAAACTGTTTTTT | CASSSQGASNEKLFF
TRBJ2-1 | - | TRBV5-1 | few | TGCGCCAGCAGCTTGATGGGGGATGGGGAGCAGTTCTTC | CASSLMGDGEQFF
TRBJ2-5 | - | TRBV7-2 | many | TGTGCCAGCAGCTTGCGAGGAGAGACCCAGTACTTC | CASSLRGETQYF
TRBJ2-1 | TRBD2 | TRBV5-1 | - | TGCGCCAGCAGCTTAGCGGGGCTGGGCAATGAGCAGTTCTTC | CASSLAGLGNEQFF
TRBJ1-1 | TRBD1 | TRBV3-1 | - | TGTGCCAGCAGCCACCCGGGACAGGGGGCACGTGGCACTGAAGCTTTCTTT | CASSHPGQGARGTEAFF
TRBJ1-4 | - | TRBV4-3 | - | TGCGCCAGCAGCCAAGACCCTACGCGTAGTAATGAAAAACTGTTTTTT | CASSQDPTRSNEKLFF
TRBJ2-7 | - | TRBV9 | - | TGTGCCAGCAGCGCCTATACTGGCGGGGTCGGCGAGCAGTACTTC | CASSAYTGGVGEQYF
TRBJ2-7 | - | TRBV5-6 | few | TGTGCCAGCAGCGGTAGGAATTACGAGCAGTACTTC | CASSGRNYEQYF
TRBJ2-5 | TRBD2 | TRBV7-2 | - | TGTACCAGCAGCTTAGCCCTATCGGGGGGGGGTCAGGAGACCCAGTACTTC | CTSSLALSGGGQETQYF
TRBJ2-4 | - | TRBV29-1 | many | TGCAGCGTTCGGGGCACCAAAAACATTCAGTACTTC | CSVRGTKNIQYF
TRBJ2-5 | TRBD2 | TRBV9 | - | TGTGCCAGCAGTCCGGGACTAGCGGGGTCCACTTTCACTTTGTACCGAGAGACCCAGTACTTC | CASSPGLAGSTFTLYRETQYF
TRBJ2-1 | TRBD2 | TRBV20-1 | - | TGCAGTGCTAATAGGGTAGCGGGGCTACCCTACAATGAGCAGTTCTTC | CSANRVAGLPYNEQFF
TRBJ2-7 | TRBD2 | TRBV15 | few | TGTGCCACCAGCACCGGGGGGGCAATAGACTACGAGCAGTACTTC | CATSTGGAIDYEQYF
TRBJ2-7 | - | TRBV20-1 | - | TGCAGTGCGCAAACAGGGAAGAACTCCTACAATGAGCAGTACTTC | CSAQTGKNSYNEQYF
TRBJ1-6 | - | TRBV6-5 | - | TGTGCCAGCAGTTACTCGAACGGGGCTGAGACACCCCTCCACTTT | CASSYSNGAETPLHF